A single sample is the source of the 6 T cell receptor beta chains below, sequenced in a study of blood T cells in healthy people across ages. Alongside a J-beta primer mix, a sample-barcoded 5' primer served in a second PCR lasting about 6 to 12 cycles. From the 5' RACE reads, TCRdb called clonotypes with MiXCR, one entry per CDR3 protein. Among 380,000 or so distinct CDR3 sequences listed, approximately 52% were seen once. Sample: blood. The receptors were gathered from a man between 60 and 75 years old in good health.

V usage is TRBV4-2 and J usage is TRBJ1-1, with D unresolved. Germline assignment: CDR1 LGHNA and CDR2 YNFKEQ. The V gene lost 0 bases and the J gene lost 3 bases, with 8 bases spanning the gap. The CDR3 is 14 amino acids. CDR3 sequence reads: CASSQDAGDTEAFF. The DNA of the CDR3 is TGTGCCAGCAGCCAAGATGCTGGGGACACTGAAGCTTTCTTT.

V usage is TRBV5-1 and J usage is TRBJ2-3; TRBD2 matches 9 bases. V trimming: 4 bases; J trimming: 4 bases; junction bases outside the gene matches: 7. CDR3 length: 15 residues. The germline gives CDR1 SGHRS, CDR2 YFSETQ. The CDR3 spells CASSPTAGGADTQYF. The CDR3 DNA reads TGCGCCAGCAGCCCCACGGCGGGGGGGGCAGATACGCAGTATTTT.

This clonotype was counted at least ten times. CDR3 protein: CATSDPGPSYEQYF. For the CDR3, the DNA is TGTGCCACCAGTGATCCGGGACCGAGCTACGAGCAGTACTTC. The genes are TRBV24-1 and TRBJ2-7, with D tentatively TRBD1 or TRBD2 (5 bases each). The germline V and J ends were trimmed by 3 bases and 3 bases, with 11 bases remaining between them. CDR1 and CDR2 (germline): KGHDR, SFDVKD. The CDR3 loop spans 14 amino acids.

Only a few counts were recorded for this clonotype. The CDR3 bases are TGTGCCATCAGTGATCCGACAGGACTAGTTTACGAGCAGTACTTC. Residues: CAISDPTGLVYEQYF. V and J are TRBV10-3 and TRBJ2-7; weak D call: TRBD2 (7 bases). V was cut by 3 bases and J by 4 bases, with 16 bases left in between. In germline, CDR1 is ENHRY, CDR2 SYGVKD. The CDR3 covers 15 residues.

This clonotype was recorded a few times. CDR3 residues: CAISEGEKLFF. The CDR3 DNA follows: TGTGCCATCAGTGAGGGAGAAAAACTGTTTTTT. This chain connects TRBV10-3 to TRBJ1-4; D is unclear. V was shortened by 2 bases and J by 8 bases, with 3 bases between the two germline ends. Germline V gene data show CDR1 as ENHRY and CDR2 as SYGVKD. The CDR3 contains 11 residues.

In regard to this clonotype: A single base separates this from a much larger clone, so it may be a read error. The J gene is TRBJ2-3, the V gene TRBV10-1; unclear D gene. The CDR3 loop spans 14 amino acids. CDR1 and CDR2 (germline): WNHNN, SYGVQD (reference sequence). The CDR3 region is CACSESIFTDTQYF. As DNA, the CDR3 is TGCGCCTGCAGTGAGTCGATTTTTACAGATACGCAGTATTTT.